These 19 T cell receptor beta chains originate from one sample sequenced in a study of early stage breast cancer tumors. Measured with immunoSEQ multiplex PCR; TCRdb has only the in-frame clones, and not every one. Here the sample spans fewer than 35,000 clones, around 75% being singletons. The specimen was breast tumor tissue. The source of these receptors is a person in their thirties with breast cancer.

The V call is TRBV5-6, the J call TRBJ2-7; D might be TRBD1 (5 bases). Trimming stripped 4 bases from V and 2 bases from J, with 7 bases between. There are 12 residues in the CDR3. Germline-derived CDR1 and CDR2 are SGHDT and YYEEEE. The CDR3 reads CASSMGPYEQYF. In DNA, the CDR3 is TGTGCCAGCAGCATGGGGCCCTACGAGCAGTACTTC.

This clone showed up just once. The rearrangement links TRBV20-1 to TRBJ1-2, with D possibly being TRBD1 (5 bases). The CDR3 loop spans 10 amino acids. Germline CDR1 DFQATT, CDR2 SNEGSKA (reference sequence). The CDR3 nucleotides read TGCAGCGTGGGGGACTATGGCTACACCTTC. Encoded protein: CSVGDYGYTF.

The CDR3 region has the DNA TGTGCCAGCAGCTTAGGTGGACAGGTTGCCGAAAAACTGTTTTTT. Translated: CASSLGGQVAEKLFF. The V call is TRBV7-6, the J call TRBJ1-4; the match to TRBD1 covers 7 bases. Germline V gives CDR1 SGHVS, CDR2 FNYEAQ. The CDR3 covers 15 residues. The trim removed 1 base at V and 8 bases at J, leaving 7 bases unmatched.

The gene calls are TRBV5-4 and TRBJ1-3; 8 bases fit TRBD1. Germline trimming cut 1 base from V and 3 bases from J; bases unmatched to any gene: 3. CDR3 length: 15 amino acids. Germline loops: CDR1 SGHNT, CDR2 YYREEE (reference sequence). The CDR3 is CASSLQDRDGNTIYF. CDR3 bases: TGTGCCAGCAGCTTGCAGGACAGGGATGGAAACACCATATATTTT.

CDR3 sequence: CASSLLTGGRTGELFF. The CDR3 DNA follows: TGTGCCAGCAGCTTACTTACAGGGGGCCGCACCGGGGAGCTGTTTTTT. The J gene is TRBJ2-2, the V gene TRBV11-3; 9 bases fit TRBD1. Germline V lookup: CDR1 SGHNT, CDR2 YENEEA. J lost 4 bases, V lost 2 bases, and 5 bases had no gene match. This CDR3 is built from 16 residues. Full variable domain (remainder filled in from reference TRBV11-3 and TRBJ2-2): EAGVVQSPRYKIIEKKQPVAFWCNPISGHNTLYWYLQNLGQGPELLIRYENEEAVDDSQLPKDRFSAERLKGVDSTLKIQPAELGDSAVYLCASSLLTGGRTGELFFGEGSRLTVL.

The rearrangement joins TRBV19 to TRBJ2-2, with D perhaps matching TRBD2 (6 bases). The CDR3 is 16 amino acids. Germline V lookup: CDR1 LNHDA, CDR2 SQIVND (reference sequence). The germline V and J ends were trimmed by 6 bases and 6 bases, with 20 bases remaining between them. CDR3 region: CASREAHKRGSGELFF. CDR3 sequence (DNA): TGTGCCAGTAGGGAGGCACACAAACGGGGGTCCGGGGAGCTGTTTTTT. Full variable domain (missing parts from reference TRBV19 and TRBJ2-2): DGGITQSPKYLFRKEGQNVTLSCEQNLNHDAMYWYRQDPGQGLRLIYYSQIVNDFQKGDIAEGYSVSREKKESFPLTVTSAQKNPTAFYLCASREAHKRGSGELFFGEGSRLTVL.

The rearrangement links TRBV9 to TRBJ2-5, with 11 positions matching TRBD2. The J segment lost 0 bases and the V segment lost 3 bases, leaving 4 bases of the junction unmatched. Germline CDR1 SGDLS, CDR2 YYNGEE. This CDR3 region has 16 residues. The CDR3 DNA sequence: TGTGCCAGCAGCGGGGGACTAGCGGATTACCAAGAGACCCAGTACTTC. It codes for CASSGGLADYQETQYF.

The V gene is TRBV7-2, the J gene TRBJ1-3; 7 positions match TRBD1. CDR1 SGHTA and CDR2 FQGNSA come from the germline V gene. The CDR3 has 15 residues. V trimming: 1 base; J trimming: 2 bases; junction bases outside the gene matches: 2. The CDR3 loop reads CASSLDTGAGNTIYF. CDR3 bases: TGTGCCAGCAGCTTAGATACAGGGGCTGGAAACACCATATATTTT. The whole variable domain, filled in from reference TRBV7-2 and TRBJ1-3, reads GAGVSQSPSNKVTEKGKDVELRCDPISGHTALYWYRQSLGQGLEFLIYFQGNSAPDKSGLPSDRFSAERTGGSVSTLTIQRTQQEDSAVYLCASSLDTGAGNTIYFGEGSWLTVV.

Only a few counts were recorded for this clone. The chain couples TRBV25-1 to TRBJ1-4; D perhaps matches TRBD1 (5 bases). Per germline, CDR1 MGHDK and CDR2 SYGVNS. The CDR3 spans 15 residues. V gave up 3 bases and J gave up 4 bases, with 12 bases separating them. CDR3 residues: CASSDPGRNNEKLFF. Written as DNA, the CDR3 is TGTGCCAGCAGTGACCCGGGACGTAATAATGAAAAACTGTTTTTT.

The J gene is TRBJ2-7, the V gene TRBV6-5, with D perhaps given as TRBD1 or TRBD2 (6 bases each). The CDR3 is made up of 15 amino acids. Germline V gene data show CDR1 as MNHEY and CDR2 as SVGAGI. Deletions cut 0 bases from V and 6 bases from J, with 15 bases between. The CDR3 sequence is CASSYSGGTKGEQYF. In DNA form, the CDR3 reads TGTGCCAGCAGTTACTCCGGGGGCACTAAGGGCGAGCAGTACTTC.

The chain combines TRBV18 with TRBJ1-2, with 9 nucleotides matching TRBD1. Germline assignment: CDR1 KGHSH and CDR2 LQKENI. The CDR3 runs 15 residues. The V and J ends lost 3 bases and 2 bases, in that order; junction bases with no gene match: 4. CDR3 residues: CASSPGTGSNYGYTF. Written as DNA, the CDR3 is TGTGCCAGCTCACCGGGGACAGGGTCCAACTATGGCTACACCTTC.

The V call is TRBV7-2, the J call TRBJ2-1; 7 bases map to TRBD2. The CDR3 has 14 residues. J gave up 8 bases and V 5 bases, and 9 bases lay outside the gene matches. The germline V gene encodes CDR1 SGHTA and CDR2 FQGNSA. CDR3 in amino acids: CASSQGLRSYEQFF. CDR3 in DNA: TGTGCCAGCAGCCAGGGACTACGGTCATATGAGCAGTTCTTC.

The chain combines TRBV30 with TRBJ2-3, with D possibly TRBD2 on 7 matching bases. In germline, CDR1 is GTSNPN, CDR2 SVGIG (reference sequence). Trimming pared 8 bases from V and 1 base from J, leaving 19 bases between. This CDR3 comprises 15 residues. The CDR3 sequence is CALRGGSRGTDTQYF. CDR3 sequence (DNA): TGTGCCCTCAGGGGCGGGAGTAGGGGCACAGATACGCAGTATTTT.

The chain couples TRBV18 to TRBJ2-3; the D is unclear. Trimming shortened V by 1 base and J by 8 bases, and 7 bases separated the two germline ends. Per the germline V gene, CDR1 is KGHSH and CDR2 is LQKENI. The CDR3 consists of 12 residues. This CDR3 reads CASSPLFGTQYF. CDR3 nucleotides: TGTGCCAGCTCACCACTTTTTGGTACGCAGTATTTT.

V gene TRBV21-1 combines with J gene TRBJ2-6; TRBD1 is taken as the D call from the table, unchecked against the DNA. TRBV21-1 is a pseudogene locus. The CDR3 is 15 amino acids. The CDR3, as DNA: TGTGCCAGCCTTGACAGTCCATCTGGGGCCAACGTCCTGACTTTC. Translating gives CASLDSPSGANVLTF.

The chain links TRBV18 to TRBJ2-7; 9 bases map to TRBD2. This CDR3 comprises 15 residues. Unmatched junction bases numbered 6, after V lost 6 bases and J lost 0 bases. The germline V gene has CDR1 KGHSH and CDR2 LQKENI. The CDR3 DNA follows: TGTGCCAGCTCCCCTAGCGGGGATAGCTCCTACGAGCAGTACTTC. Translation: CASSPSGDSSYEQYF.

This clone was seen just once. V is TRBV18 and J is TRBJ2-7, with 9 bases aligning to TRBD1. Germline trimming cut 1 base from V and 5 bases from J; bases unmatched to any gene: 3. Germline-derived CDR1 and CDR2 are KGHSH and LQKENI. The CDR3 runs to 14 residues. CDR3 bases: TGTGCCAGCTCACCACGACAGGGGGTCGACGAGCAGTACTTC. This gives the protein CASSPRQGVDEQYF.

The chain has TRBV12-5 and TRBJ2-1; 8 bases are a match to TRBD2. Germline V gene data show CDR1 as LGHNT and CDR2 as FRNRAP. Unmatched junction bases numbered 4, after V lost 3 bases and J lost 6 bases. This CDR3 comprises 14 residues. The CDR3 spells CASGFSGAANEQFF. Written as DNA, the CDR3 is TGTGCTAGTGGTTTTAGCGGGGCAGCCAATGAGCAGTTCTTC.

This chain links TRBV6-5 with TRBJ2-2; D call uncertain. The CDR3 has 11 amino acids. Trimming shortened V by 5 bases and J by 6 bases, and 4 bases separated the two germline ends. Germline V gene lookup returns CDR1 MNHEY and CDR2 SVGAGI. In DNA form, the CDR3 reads TGTGCCAGCAGTAAGGCCGGGGAGCTGTTTTTT. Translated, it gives CASSKAGELFF.